What follows are 12 T cell receptor beta chains derived from one specimen sequenced in a study of blood T cell repertoires in COVID-19. Here immunoSEQ multiplex PCR was the method, and the copy in TCRdb shows in-frame clones only, minus some. The table shows about 530,000 clones, with 85% to 90% occurring only once. Sample: peripheral blood. The receptors stem from a woman in her forties or fifties with COVID-19, enrolled during active disease.

This rearrangement joins TRBV5-4 to TRBJ1-6; D may be TRBD1 (5 bases). CDR1 and CDR2 (germline): SGHNT, YYREEE (reference sequence). Deletions cut 2 bases from V and 8 bases from J, with 20 bases between. The CDR3 has 17 amino acids. CDR3 DNA: TGTGCCAGCAGCTTACCCTGGACAAAGGGGAAGTATTCACCCCTCCACTTT. Its protein product is CASSLPWTKGKYSPLHF.

CDR3 coding DNA: TGTGCCAGCAGCAGCTTGGGTCTAGCGGGGGGGACCACAGATACGCAGTATTTT. Translation gives CASSSLGLAGGTTDTQYF. This chain joins TRBV5-8 and TRBJ2-3; 12 positions agree with TRBD2. Germline CDR1 reads SGHTS; CDR2 reads YDEGEE. V shed 4 bases, J shed 2 bases, and the junction held 11 bases outside the gene matches. The CDR3 runs 18 residues. Together with reference TRBV5-8 and TRBJ2-3, the CDR3 gives the full variable domain: EAGVTQSPTHLIKTRGQQATLRCSPISGHTSVYWYQQALGLGLQFLLWYDEGEERNRGNFPPRFSGRQFPNYSSELNVNALELEDSALYLCASSSLGLAGGTTDTQYFGPGTRLTVL.

The V gene is TRBV5-1, the J gene TRBJ2-1; 15 bases map to TRBD2. V dropped 3 bases and J dropped 0; count of bases not matched to a gene: 7. Germline loops: CDR1 SGHRS, CDR2 YFSETQ. CDR3 length equals 19 residues. The CDR3 DNA reads as TGCGCCAGCAGCTACCTCGGGACTAGCGGGGGGATCTCCTACAATGAGCAGTTCTTC. Translation: CASSYLGTSGGISYNEQFF.

This chain joins TRBV30 and TRBJ2-5; D might be TRBD2 (7 bases). CDR1 and CDR2 (germline): GTSNPN, SVGIG (reference sequence). V was clipped by 0 bases and J by 3 bases, with 14 bases between them. The CDR3 totals 15 residues. The CDR3 nucleotides read TGTGCCTGGAGTGTGGGAGGGGGGGCCGAAGAGACCCAGTACTTC. Its protein product is CAWSVGGGAEETQYF.

This clone was picked up one time. This chain links TRBV9 with TRBJ2-6; D gene unclear. There are 14 residues in the CDR3. Germline V gene sequence: CDR1 SGDLS, CDR2 YYNGEE. Between the trimmed V and J ends, which lost 0 bases and 4 bases, there was a span of 5 bases. The CDR3 region is CASSVEQGANVLTF. Here the CDR3 DNA reads TGTGCCAGCAGCGTAGAACAGGGGGCCAACGTCCTGACTTTC. Together with reference TRBV9 and TRBJ2-6, the CDR3 gives the full variable domain: DSGVTQTPKHLITATGQRVTLRCSPRSGDLSVYWYQQSLDQGLQFLIQYYNGEERAKGNILERFSAQQFPDLHSELNLSSLELGDSALYFCASSVEQGANVLTFGAGSRLTVL.

A note on this clone: Other DNA sequences in the sample encode the same CDR3. The chain recombines TRBV27 with TRBJ1-5; D gene ambiguous. Germline V gene sequence: CDR1 MNHEY, CDR2 SMNVEV (reference sequence). Between the trimmed V and J ends, which lost 5 bases and 1 base, there was a span of 9 bases. The CDR3 totals 14 residues. For the CDR3, the DNA is TGTGCCAGCAGTCCAGGCTCCAGCAATCAGCCCCAGCATTTT. Protein sequence: CASSPGSSNQPQHF.

The V gene is TRBV12-3 or TRBV12-4, the J gene TRBJ2-7; the match to TRBD2 covers 8 bases. After removal of 7 bases from V and 4 bases from J, the junction contained 6 bases not matched to a gene. There are 13 residues in the CDR3. Here the CDR3 reads CASTPGGAYEQYF. CDR3 coding DNA: TGTGCCAGCACTCCCGGGGGGGCGTACGAGCAGTACTTC.

This clone is a singleton in its sample. The identical CDR3 is also encoded by other nucleotide sequences in the sample. This chain uses TRBV7-2 with TRBJ2-3; D gene unclear. V lost 2 bases and J 6 bases, leaving 9 bases between the germline ends. This CDR3 has 13 residues. The germline V gene encodes CDR1 SGHTA and CDR2 FQGNSA. CDR3 region: CASSLNPRDTQYF. CDR3 DNA: TGTGCCAGCAGCTTAAATCCCCGGGATACGCAGTATTTT.

The V and J genes are TRBV24-1 and TRBJ2-1; tentative D call: TRBD2 (5 bases). The CDR3 spans 15 residues. The germline V and J ends were trimmed by 4 bases and 6 bases, with 15 bases remaining between them. The V gene's germline CDR1 is KGHDR and CDR2 SFDVKD. The CDR3 here is CATSDRGPGFNEQFF. CDR3 coding DNA: TGTGCCACCAGTGACCGTGGGCCGGGGTTCAATGAGCAGTTCTTC.

This clone was picked up one time. This chain links TRBV5-1 with TRBJ1-1; 11 bases are a match to TRBD1. Unmatched junction bases numbered 9, after V lost 4 bases and J lost 4 bases. The germline gives CDR1 SGHRS, CDR2 YFSETQ. CDR3 length equals 16 residues. CDR3 residues: CASSPAWDRGSTEAFF. For the CDR3, the DNA is TGCGCCAGCAGCCCGGCCTGGGACAGGGGGTCCACTGAAGCTTTCTTT.

The gene calls are TRBV19 and TRBJ1-1, with D maybe TRBD1 (5 bases). The ends were cut back, 3 bases at V and 3 bases at J, with 5 bases in the middle. The V gene's germline CDR1 is LNHDA and CDR2 SQIVND (reference sequence). The CDR3 loop spans 12 amino acids. CDR3 region: CASSIRDTEAFF. The CDR3 region has the DNA TGTGCCAGTAGTATCAGGGACACTGAAGCTTTCTTT.

Only a few counts were recorded for this clone. The chain is built from TRBV19 and TRBJ1-5; D is undetermined. Trimming cost V 4 bases and J 2 bases, with 15 bases left between them. The CDR3 has 16 residues. The germline CDR1 and CDR2 sequences are LNHDA and SQIVND (reference sequence). The chain's CDR3 is CASSRSPNLGNQPQHF. The CDR3 nucleotides are TGTGCCAGTAGTAGGAGCCCTAATTTGGGCAATCAGCCCCAGCATTTT.